The rows below give T cell receptor beta chains drawn from one sample of a study of blood T cell repertoires in COVID-19. The repertoire was sequenced with immunoSEQ multiplex PCR; TCRdb's copy has only in-frame clones and lacks some. Among around 160,000 clones, about 86% were seen once, and the ten largest hold 10%. Sequenced: peripheral blood. The receptors stem from a woman in her 70s with COVID-19, enrolled during active disease. Both conserved end residues are part of each CDR3. A D gene is named only where the DNA matches it firmly. Clone size is shown for a subset of rows, as once, few, many or a class of expanded clone.

CDR3nt,CDR3aa,abundance,d_gene,v_gene,j_gene
TGTGCCAGTAGTACAGGGGATGGAAACACCATATATTTT,CASSTGDGNTIYF,-,-,TRBV19,TRBJ1-3
TGTGCCAGCAGTTCCCAGGGTTTGAACACTGAAGCTTTCTTT,CASSSQGLNTEAFF,-,-,TRBV28,TRBJ1-1
TGTGCCAGCAGTCCGACGACAGGGTTAGGGTTTGGCTACACCTTC,CASSPTTGLGFGYTF,-,TRBD1,TRBV7-8,TRBJ1-2
TGTGCCAGCAGCCGGGGGGGCGACACCGGGGAGCTGTTTTTT,CASSRGGDTGELFF,-,TRBD2,TRBV11-3,TRBJ2-2
TGTGCCAGTAGCGGACAGTTAGCTAACTATGGCTACACCTTC,CASSGQLANYGYTF,-,-,TRBV19,TRBJ1-2
TGCGCCAGCAGCCTACTAGCGGGGGGGCGATCCTACAATGAGCAGTTCTTC,CASSLLAGGRSYNEQFF,-,TRBD2,TRBV5-1,TRBJ2-1
TGTGCCAGCAGTGCCCCGGGACAGGGGGCGCGGTATGGCTACACCTTC,CASSAPGQGARYGYTF,-,TRBD1,TRBV2,TRBJ1-2
TGTGCCACCTCGGACAGGGCAAACTCCTACGAGCAGTACTTC,CATSDRANSYEQYF,few,TRBD1,TRBV19,TRBJ2-7
TGTGCCAGTAGCGCGACAGGGTTGGGTGGCTACACCTTC,CASSATGLGGYTF,-,TRBD1,TRBV19,TRBJ1-2
TGTGCCAGCTGGACAGGGACTGAAGCTTTCTTT,CASWTGTEAFF,-,TRBD1,TRBV19,TRBJ1-1
TGTGCCAGCAGTCGTACGACTACCGAGACCCAGTACTTC,CASSRTTTETQYF,-,-,TRBV27,TRBJ2-5
TGTGCCAGCAGCCAAGGAGAGGGGGCCTATGGCTACACCTTC,CASSQGEGAYGYTF,-,TRBD1,TRBV3-1/TRBV3-2,TRBJ1-2
TGTGCCAGCAGAAGAGGGATTTCAGATGGCTACACCTTC,CASRRGISDGYTF,-,-,TRBV2,TRBJ1-2
TGTGCCAGCAGCCAGACAGGGACGAGTAACACTGAAGCTTTCTTT,CASSQTGTSNTEAFF,-,TRBD1,TRBV5-5,TRBJ1-1
TGTGCCAGCAGCGGAGACACAGGGGATTATGGCTACACCTTC,CASSGDTGDYGYTF,-,TRBD1,TRBV2,TRBJ1-2
TGTGCCATCAGTGAGTCGGACAGCTATGGCTACACCTTC,CAISESDSYGYTF,-,-,TRBV10-3,TRBJ1-2
TGTGCCAGTGGGACAGCTTATAGCAATCAGCCCCAGCATTTT,CASGTAYSNQPQHF,-,TRBD1,TRBV27,TRBJ1-5
TGTGCCAGCACCAGGACGGGGGGACTGACTGAAGCTTTCTTT,CASTRTGGLTEAFF,-,-,TRBV9,TRBJ1-1
TGTGCCAGCAGTTCCCAGGACAGGCTGAACTCCTACAATGAGCAGTTCTTC,CASSSQDRLNSYNEQFF,once,TRBD1,TRBV27,TRBJ2-1
TGCAGTGCTAGTGATTTATCCCCTTATAGCAATCAGCCCCAGCATTTT,CSASDLSPYSNQPQHF,-,-,TRBV20-1,TRBJ1-5
TGTGCCAGCAGTGAAGTCCAGGCACGGACTGAAGCTTTCTTT,CASSEVQARTEAFF,-,-,TRBV2,TRBJ1-1
TGTGCCAGCAGTTTCCTCCAAGAGACCCAGTACTTC,CASSFLQETQYF,-,-,TRBV12-3/TRBV12-4,TRBJ2-5
TGTGCCAGCAACGCCCAGGGGGCCTACGAGCAGTACTTC,CASNAQGAYEQYF,-,TRBD1,TRBV6-5,TRBJ2-7
TGCGCCAGCAGCTCAGGGGGACCTGGAAACACCATATATTTT,CASSSGGPGNTIYF,-,TRBD1,TRBV5-1,TRBJ1-3
TGCAGCACGGACAGCATGAACACTGAAGCTTTCTTT,CSTDSMNTEAFF,-,-,TRBV29-1,TRBJ1-1
TGTGCCAGCAGTGATGGGCAGGAAGCTTTCTTT,CASSDGQEAFF,-,-,TRBV2,TRBJ1-1
TGTGCCAGCAGCCAAAAGCGGGGGGGTGGCGAGCAGTACTTC,CASSQKRGGGEQYF,-,TRBD2,TRBV5-4,TRBJ2-7
TGCGCCAGCAGAGTCAGGGCCCCCGGGGAGCTGTTTTTT,CASRVRAPGELFF,-,-,TRBV5-1,TRBJ2-2
TGTGCCAGCCGCGGGACAGCAGATGAAGCTTTCTTT,CASRGTADEAFF,few,TRBD1,TRBV28,TRBJ1-1
TGTGCCAGCAGCCTGTGGACCGGGGGATACGAGCAGTACTTC,CASSLWTGGYEQYF,-,-,TRBV28,TRBJ2-7
TGTGCCTGGAGTGTACGCAGAGGGAGCACAGATACGCAGTATTTT,CAWSVRRGSTDTQYF,once,-,TRBV30,TRBJ2-3
TGTGCCAGCAGTCCGCCCGGGGCTAGCGGATACTTCTCTGGGGCCAACGTCCTGACTTTC,CASSPPGASGYFSGANVLTF,-,TRBD2,TRBV6-6,TRBJ2-6
TGTGCCAGCAGCTCTCAGGTATACGAGCAGTACTTC,CASSSQVYEQYF,-,-,TRBV7-2,TRBJ2-7
TGTGCCACCAGGGTCGCCGGGGGGCCTCACAATGAGCAGTTCTTC,CATRVAGGPHNEQFF,-,-,TRBV6-5,TRBJ2-1
TGTGCCAGTAGTACCGGACAGGGTTACTCCTACGAGCAGTACTTC,CASSTGQGYSYEQYF,-,TRBD1,TRBV19,TRBJ2-7
TGTGCCAGCAGCCGACAGTCTAGCACAGATACGCAGTATTTT,CASSRQSSTDTQYF,-,-,TRBV3-1/TRBV3-2,TRBJ2-3
TGCGCCAGCAAGACAGGGGGCCTAGGAGAAAAACTGTTTTTT,CASKTGGLGEKLFF,-,TRBD1,TRBV10-2,TRBJ1-4
TGTGCCAGCAGCTTAGGACTACTCAATCAGCCCCAGCATTTT,CASSLGLLNQPQHF,-,-,TRBV13,TRBJ1-5
TGTGCCAGCAGTCCGGGGACAGGGCCTTCACCCCTCCACTTT,CASSPGTGPSPLHF,-,TRBD1,TRBV28,TRBJ1-6
TGTGCCATCAGTGGGACTAGCGGGGGCACCGGGGAGCTGTTTTTT,CAISGTSGGTGELFF,-,TRBD2,TRBV10-3,TRBJ2-2
TGTGCCAGCAGCTTACAGGCCAACTATGGCTACACCTTC,CASSLQANYGYTF,-,-,TRBV7-9,TRBJ1-2
TGTGCCAGCAGTTACGACTCGTGGGGCGATGAAAAACTGTTTTTT,CASSYDSWGDEKLFF,few,-,TRBV6-5,TRBJ1-4
TGTGCCAGCAGTGCGAACAGGGGAAATGAGCAGTTCTTC,CASSANRGNEQFF,-,TRBD1,TRBV27,TRBJ2-1
TGTGCCAGCAGTGCCGGGACAGGGGCTGGGCAGCCCCAGCATTTT,CASSAGTGAGQPQHF,-,TRBD1,TRBV28,TRBJ1-5
TGTGCCAGCAGTAGCCTCGGTACTGAGCAGTTCTTC,CASSSLGTEQFF,-,-,TRBV7-9,TRBJ2-1
TGTGCCAGCAGTTACCCTATCGGACAGGGGTCAGAACCGGGCAAAAACATTCAGTACTTC,CASSYPIGQGSEPGKNIQYF,-,TRBD1,TRBV6-7,TRBJ2-4
TGCAGCGTTGAAGAGGGCCGAAGGTTGAGCTCCTACAATGAGCAGTTCTTC,CSVEEGRRLSSYNEQFF,-,-,TRBV29-1,TRBJ2-1
TGTGCCAGTAGTATAACAGGGTTTAATTCACCCCTCCACTTT,CASSITGFNSPLHF,-,-,TRBV19,TRBJ1-6
TGTGCCAGTAGTACGCGACAGGGAATCTCCTACGAGCAGTACTTC,CASSTRQGISYEQYF,once,TRBD1,TRBV19,TRBJ2-7
TGTGCCAGCCAGAGAGGGGGTATCGGGGAGCTGTTTTTT,CASQRGGIGELFF,-,-,TRBV9,TRBJ2-2
TGTGCCAGTCGGGCGGGGTACACAGATACGCAGTATTTT,CASRAGYTDTQYF,-,-,TRBV19,TRBJ2-3
TGTGCCAGCAGCTTATCCTTTACAGGGGGCGGAGAGACCCAGTACTTC,CASSLSFTGGGETQYF,few,TRBD1,TRBV5-5,TRBJ2-5
TGTGCCAGCAGCTTAGGCGGCAGGGGGGTGATCGGGGAGCTGTTTTTT,CASSLGGRGVIGELFF,-,-,TRBV11-2,TRBJ2-2
TGTGCCAGCAGGGGACAGGGGTTACCCTACGAGCAGTACTTC,CASRGQGLPYEQYF,-,TRBD1,TRBV2,TRBJ2-7
TGTGCCAGCAGCTTTCTGTGTCCGGCAGGGGTCACTTTTACTGAAGCTTTCTTT,CASSFLCPAGVTFTEAFF,-,-,TRBV7-7,TRBJ1-1
TGTGCCATCGGGGACAGTCGGGGTGAAAAACTGTTTTTT,CAIGDSRGEKLFF,-,TRBD1,TRBV10-3,TRBJ1-4
TGTGCCAGGGGAGGGATAGCGGGGGACAACGAGCAGTACTTC,CARGGIAGDNEQYF,-,TRBD2,TRBV2,TRBJ2-7
TGTGCCAGCAGTTTCAAACAGGGAAACACTGAAGCTTTCTTT,CASSFKQGNTEAFF,-,-,TRBV6-6,TRBJ1-1
TGTGCCAGCAGCTTAGGCCTCCGGGTAGATACGCAGTATTTT,CASSLGLRVDTQYF,-,-,TRBV11-2,TRBJ2-3
TGTGCCAGCAGCTTAGGGACAGTGGGATCTGGAAACACCATATATTTT,CASSLGTVGSGNTIYF,-,-,TRBV7-9,TRBJ1-3